Described below is a single T cell receptor beta chain sequence and its context. This record belongs to a study of blood T cell repertoires in COVID-19. Turning to the study itself: Samples of COVID-19 (acute and convalescent) were obtained from the United States, Italy and Spain. In each case, the material was cDNA or gDNA derived from T cells, B-cell-depleted T cells, or PBMCs.

The CDR3 totals 13 residues. V lost 10 bases and J 6 bases, leaving 16 bases between the germline ends. Germline V gene lookup returns CDR1 SEHNR and CDR2 FQNEAQ (reference sequence). Source study methods: Researchers report that nucleated cell counts were estimated from reference gene primer amplification. Sequencing used immunoSEQ multiplex PCR; TCRdb keeps in-frame clones, though not all of them. V and J calls plus clone size are reproduced from that table; the DNA served to infer D and trimming. Among 55,000 to 80,000 clones listed, 65% to 85% were seen once. The receptor was isolated from a human donor in a cohort sampled during active COVID-19. The specimen sequenced was peripheral blood. J is TRBJ2-1 and V is TRBV7-9, with D maybe TRBD1 (6 bases). Here the CDR3 reads CATSTGASNEQFF. CDR3 DNA sequence: TGTGCCACCTCGACAGGAGCCTCCAATGAGCAGTTCTTC.